This TCR beta chain was obtained from a study of metastatic and nonmetastatic thyroid tumors. All patients were treatment-naive before thyroid surgery. In its sample, this clone was seen many times. MiXCR reprocessed the PCR reads for TCRdb. Here the sample spans over 25,000 clones, more than 12% being singletons. The TCR originated in a female donor with papillary thyroid cancer or a benign thyroid nodule (not recorded which). Some clones in this sample may be carry-over from other donors' samples. Sequencing used blood.

The CDR3 loop is CASSYPASGETQYF. DNA for the CDR3: TGTGCCAGCAGCTATCCGGCCTCGGGGGAGACCCAGTACTTC. J is TRBJ2-5 and V is TRBV6-1, with D possibly matching TRBD2 (5 bases). V lost 6 bases and J lost 5, with 16 bases in between. The CDR3 is 14 amino acids. Germline assignment: CDR1 MNHNS and CDR2 SASEGT.